This T cell receptor (beta chain) was sequenced during a study of CD8 T cells in Susac syndrome. This CDR3 has 13 amino acids. After removal of 1 base from V and 7 bases from J, the junction contained 2 bases not matched to a gene. The germline CDR1 and CDR2 sequences are SGHNT and YYREEE (reference sequence). 0.5 to 1 ug RNA was reverse transcribed with random hexamers. Each CDR3 protein is one row after TCRdb ran MiXCR on the immunoSEQ multiplex PCR reads. The table records about 250,000 distinct CDR3 sequences, around 93% of them present only once. Material for sequencing was CD4+ T cells from PBMCs. The sequence was obtained from a human donor with multiple sclerosis. The chain recombines TRBV5-4 with TRBJ1-2; 9 positions match TRBD1. CDR3: CASSLTGGLGYTF. DNA of the CDR3: TGTGCCAGCAGCTTGACAGGGGGCCTTGGCTACACCTTC.